Presented here are 4 T cell receptor beta chains from one specimen sequenced in a study of a mutant IDH1 vaccine in newly diagnosed glioma. These receptors lack a known antigen. Time point in this sample: week 35, safety follow-up. Every vaccination contained 300 ug of the mutant IDH1 20-mer peptide and was paired with topical imiquimod. Data came from immunoSEQ multiplex PCR; TCRdb stores just in-frame clones and leaves some out. The sample consists of tens of thousands of clones, about 74% of them appearing once. Material: PBMCs, obtained from a glioma patient whose treatment included an IDH1 peptide vaccine. Receptors originate from a man aged 50 to 60 with glioma.

The V gene is TRBV10-3, the J gene TRBJ2-1, with D hard to call. Trimming left V 6 bases short and J 5 bases short, with 5 bases between. CDR1 is ENHRY, CDR2 SYGVKD, per germline. The CDR3 extends over 11 amino acids. CDR3: CAISENNEQFF. Written as DNA, the CDR3 is TGTGCCATCAGCGAGAACAATGAGCAGTTCTTC.

The count of this clone is one. The V gene is TRBV10-3, the J gene TRBJ1-3; D is uncertain. CDR3 length: 13 residues. V was clipped by 5 bases and J by 4 bases, with 9 bases between them. Germline lookup yields CDR1 ENHRY and CDR2 SYGVKD. CDR3 residues: CAISMDGGNTIYF. In DNA form, the CDR3 reads TGTGCCATCAGTATGGACGGAGGAAACACCATATATTTT.

The chain links TRBV30 to TRBJ2-2; no clear D gene. Germline CDR1 is GTSNPN and CDR2 is SVGIG (reference sequence). The CDR3 runs 14 residues. V was shortened by 0 bases and J by 6 bases, with 11 bases between the two germline ends. This CDR3 reads CAWSVSFPAGELFF. The CDR3 region has the DNA TGTGCCTGGAGTGTAAGTTTCCCAGCCGGGGAGCTGTTTTTT. Full variable domain (rest looked up from reference TRBV30 and TRBJ2-2): SQTIHQWPATLVQPVGSPLSLECTVEGTSNPNLYWYRQAAGRGLQLLFYSVGIGQISSEVPQNLSASRPQDRQFILSSKKLLLSDSGFYLCAWSVSFPAGELFFGEGSRLTVL.

The chain links TRBV23-1 to TRBJ2-7; D not certain. TRBV23-1 is an ORF for which the function is uncertain. V was trimmed by 2 bases and J by 4 bases, leaving 6 bases between them. This CDR3 spans 12 amino acids. CDR3 coding DNA: TGCGCCAGCAGTCAACTTAAGTACGAGCAGTACTTC. Translation: CASSQLKYEQYF.